This TCR beta chain stems from a study of OX40 agonist ivuxolimab in advanced cancers. The CDR3 consists of 13 residues. V gave up 7 bases and J gave up 4 bases, with 11 bases separating them. Germline-derived CDR1 and CDR2 are MNHEY and SVGAGI. Assay: immunoSEQ multiplex PCR; the TCRdb copy retains only in-frame clones and omits some. The data contain 80,000 or so clones, roughly 92% of them singletons. The TCR originated in an adult with an advanced solid tumor such as melanoma, head and neck, liver or kidney cancer. Sequenced here: CD4+ or CD8+ T cells sorted from blood, sampled in a trial of the OX40 agonist ivuxolimab. The chain is built from TRBV6-5 and TRBJ1-3, with D possibly being TRBD1 (6 bases). The CDR3 bases are TGTGCCAGCACCAGGGGACCGGGAAACACCATATATTTT. This encodes CASTRGPGNTIYF.